Detailed here is one T cell receptor (beta chain). Its antigen remains unidentified. The CDR3 sequence is 14 residues long. Trimming at V came to 6 bases and at J to 5 bases, leaving 5 bases not matched to a gene. Germline lookup yields CDR1 MNHEY and CDR2 SVGAGI. It was with 60 Vbeta and 13 Jbeta primers that the PCR ran. Data came from immunoSEQ multiplex PCR; TCRdb stores just in-frame clones and leaves some out. The record lists more than 100,000 clones, of which the ten most abundant hold about 1.6%. The sample originates from a study of cytomegalovirus exposure and HLA in healthy donors. On the study more broadly: Early on, a data release was issued that held 80 million or so unique TCRs from HLA-typed donors. Whole-study findings and limits: Further analysis was carried out later, and it showed several of the most significant clusters appearing linked to common viral pathogens.

The specimen was PBMCs. The source of this sequence is a woman aged 40 to 50 in good health and CMV-seronegative. V gene TRBV6-5 combines with J gene TRBJ2-3, with 10 bases matching TRBD2. The CDR3 is CASRASGGVDTQYF. DNA of the CDR3: TGTGCCAGCAGGGCTAGCGGGGGAGTAGATACGCAGTATTTT.